The clone carrying this T cell receptor (beta chain) appeared many times. This entry belongs to a study of regulatory T cells in long-lasting Graves disease. V was clipped by 8 bases and J by 0 bases, with 20 bases between them. Germline CDR1 reads SNHLY; CDR2 reads FYNNEI. This CDR3 region has 17 residues. The time point is: newly diagnosed GD, antithyroid drugs for less than 3 months. There was RNA extracted from PBMCs, and the TCR library was made from it. Patients were enrolled at an endocrinology department in Xi'an, China. To make TCR beta libraries, researchers used iRepertoire HTBI primers and Arm-PCR of CDR3 regions. TCRdb ran MiXCR on the multiplex PCR reads and lists one entry per CDR3 protein. The sample contains about 620,000 distinct CDR3 sequences, around 17% of which appear only once. These data are also associated with another study on T cells in Graves' hyperthyroidism and ophthalmopathy. That source adds: Among thyroid clonotypes expanded above 0.001, most also appeared in blood.

The sequencing used peripheral blood mononuclear cells (PBMCs), collected at new diagnosis, from a patient treated with antithyroid drugs. This clonotype originated in a woman in her 30s with Graves disease. This rearrangement joins TRBV2 to TRBJ2-1; D is possibly TRBD2 (6 bases). DNA of the CDR3: TGTGCCAGCCCGGGCCCTCTAGCGCCAAGCTCCTACAATGAGCAGTTCTTC. It is translated as CASPGPLAPSSYNEQFF.